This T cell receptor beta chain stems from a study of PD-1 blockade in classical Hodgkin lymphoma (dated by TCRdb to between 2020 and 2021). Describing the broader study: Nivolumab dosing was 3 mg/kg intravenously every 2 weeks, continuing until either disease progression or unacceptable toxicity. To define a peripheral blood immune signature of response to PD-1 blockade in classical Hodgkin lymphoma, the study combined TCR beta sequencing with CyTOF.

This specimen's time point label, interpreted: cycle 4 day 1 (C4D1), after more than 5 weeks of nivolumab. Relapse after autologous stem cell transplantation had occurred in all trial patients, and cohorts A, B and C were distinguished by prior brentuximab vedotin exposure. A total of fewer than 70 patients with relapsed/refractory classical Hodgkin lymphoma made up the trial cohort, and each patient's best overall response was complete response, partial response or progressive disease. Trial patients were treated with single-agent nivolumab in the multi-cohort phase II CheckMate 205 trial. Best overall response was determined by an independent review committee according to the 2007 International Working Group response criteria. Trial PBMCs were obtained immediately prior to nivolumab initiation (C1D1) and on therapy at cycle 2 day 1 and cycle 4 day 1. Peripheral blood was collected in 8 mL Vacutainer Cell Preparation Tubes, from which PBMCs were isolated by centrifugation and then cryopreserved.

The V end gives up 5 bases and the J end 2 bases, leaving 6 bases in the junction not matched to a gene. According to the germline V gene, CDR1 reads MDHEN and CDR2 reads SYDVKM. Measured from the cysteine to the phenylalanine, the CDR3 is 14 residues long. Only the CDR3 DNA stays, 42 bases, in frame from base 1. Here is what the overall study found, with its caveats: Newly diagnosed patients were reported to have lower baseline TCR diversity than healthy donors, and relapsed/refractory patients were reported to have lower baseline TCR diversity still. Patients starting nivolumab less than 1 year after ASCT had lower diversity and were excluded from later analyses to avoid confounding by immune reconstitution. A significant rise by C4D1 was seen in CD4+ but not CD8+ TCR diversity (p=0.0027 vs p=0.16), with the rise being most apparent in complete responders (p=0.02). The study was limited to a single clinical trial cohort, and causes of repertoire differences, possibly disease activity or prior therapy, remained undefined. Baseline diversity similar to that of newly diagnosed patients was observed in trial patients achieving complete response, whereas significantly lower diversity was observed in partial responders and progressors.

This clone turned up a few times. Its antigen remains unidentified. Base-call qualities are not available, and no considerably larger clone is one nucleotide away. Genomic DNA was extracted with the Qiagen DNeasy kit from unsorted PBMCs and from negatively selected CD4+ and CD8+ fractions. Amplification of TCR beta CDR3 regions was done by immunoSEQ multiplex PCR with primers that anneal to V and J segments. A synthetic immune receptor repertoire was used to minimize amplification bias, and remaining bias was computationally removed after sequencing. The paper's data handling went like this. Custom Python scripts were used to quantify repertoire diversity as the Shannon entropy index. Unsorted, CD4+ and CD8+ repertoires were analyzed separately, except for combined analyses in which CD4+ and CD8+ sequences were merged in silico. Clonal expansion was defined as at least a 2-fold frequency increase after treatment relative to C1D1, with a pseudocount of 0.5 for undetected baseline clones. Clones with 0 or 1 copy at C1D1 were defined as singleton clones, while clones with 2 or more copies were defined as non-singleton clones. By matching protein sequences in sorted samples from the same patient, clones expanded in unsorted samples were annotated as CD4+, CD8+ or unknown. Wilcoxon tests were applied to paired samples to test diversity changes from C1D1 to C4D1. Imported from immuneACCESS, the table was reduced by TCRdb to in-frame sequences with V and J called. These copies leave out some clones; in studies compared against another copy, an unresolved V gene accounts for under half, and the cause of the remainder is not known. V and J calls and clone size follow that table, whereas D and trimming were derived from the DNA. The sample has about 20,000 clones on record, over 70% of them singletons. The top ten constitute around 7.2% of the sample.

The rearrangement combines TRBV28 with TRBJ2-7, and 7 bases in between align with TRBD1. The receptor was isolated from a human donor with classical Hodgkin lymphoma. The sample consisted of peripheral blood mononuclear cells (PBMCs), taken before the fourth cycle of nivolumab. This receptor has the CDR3 CASSPNRGPYEQYF. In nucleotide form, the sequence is TGTGCCAGCAGTCCGAACAGGGGCCCCTACGAGCAGTACTTC.